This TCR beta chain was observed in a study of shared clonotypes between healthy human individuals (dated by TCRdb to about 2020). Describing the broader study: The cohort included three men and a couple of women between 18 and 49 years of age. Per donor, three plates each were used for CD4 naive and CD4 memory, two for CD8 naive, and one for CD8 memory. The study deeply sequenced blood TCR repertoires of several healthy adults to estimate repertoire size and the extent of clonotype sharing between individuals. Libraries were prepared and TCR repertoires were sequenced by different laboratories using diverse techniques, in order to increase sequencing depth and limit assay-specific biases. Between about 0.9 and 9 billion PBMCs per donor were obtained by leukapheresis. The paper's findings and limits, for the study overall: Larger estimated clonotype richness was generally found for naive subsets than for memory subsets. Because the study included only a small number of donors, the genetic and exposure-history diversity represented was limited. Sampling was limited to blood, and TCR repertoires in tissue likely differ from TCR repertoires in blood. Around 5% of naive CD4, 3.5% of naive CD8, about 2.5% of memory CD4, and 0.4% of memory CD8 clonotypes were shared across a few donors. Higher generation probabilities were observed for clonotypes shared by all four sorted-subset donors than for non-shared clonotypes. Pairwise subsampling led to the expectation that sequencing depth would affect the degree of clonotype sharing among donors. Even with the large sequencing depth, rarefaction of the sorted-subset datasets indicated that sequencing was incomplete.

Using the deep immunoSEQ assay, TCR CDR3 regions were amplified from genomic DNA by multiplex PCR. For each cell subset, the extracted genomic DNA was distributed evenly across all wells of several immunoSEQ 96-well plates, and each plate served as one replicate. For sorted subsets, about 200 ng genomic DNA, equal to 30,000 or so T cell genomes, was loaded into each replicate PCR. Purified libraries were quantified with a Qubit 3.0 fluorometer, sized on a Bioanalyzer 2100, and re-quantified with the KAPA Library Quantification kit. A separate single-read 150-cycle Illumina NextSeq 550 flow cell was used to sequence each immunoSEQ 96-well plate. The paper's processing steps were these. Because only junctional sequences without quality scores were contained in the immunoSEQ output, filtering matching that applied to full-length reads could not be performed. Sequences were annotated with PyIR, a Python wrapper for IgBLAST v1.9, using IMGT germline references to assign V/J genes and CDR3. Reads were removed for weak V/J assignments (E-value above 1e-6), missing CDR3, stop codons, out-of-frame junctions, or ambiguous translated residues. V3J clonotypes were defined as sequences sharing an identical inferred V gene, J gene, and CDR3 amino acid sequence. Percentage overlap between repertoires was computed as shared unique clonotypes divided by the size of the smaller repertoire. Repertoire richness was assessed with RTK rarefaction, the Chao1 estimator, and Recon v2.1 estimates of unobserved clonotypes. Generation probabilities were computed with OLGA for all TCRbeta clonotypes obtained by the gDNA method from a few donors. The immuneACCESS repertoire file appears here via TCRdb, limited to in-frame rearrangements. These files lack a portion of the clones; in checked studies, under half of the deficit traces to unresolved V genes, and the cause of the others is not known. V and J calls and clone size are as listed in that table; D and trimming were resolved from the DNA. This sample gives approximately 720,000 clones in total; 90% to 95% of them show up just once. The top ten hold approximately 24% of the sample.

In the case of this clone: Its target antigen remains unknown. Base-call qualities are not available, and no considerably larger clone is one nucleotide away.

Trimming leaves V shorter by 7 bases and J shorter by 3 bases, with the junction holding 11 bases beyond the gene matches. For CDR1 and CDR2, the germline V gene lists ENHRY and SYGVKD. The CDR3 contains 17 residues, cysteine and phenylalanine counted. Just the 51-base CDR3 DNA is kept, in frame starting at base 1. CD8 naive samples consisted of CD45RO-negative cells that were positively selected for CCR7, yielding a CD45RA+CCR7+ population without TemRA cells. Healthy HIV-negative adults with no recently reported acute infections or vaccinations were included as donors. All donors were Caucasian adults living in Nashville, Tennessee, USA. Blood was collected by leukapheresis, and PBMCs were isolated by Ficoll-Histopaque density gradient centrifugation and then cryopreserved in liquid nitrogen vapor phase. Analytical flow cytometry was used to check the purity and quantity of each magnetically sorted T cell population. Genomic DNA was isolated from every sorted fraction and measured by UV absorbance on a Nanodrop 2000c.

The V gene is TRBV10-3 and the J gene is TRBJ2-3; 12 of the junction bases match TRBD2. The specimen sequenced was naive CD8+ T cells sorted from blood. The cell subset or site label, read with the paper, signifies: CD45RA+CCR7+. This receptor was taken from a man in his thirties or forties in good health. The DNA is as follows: TGTGCCATCAATGGACTAGCGGGAAGTCCTAGAACAGATACGCAGTATTTT. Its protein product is CAINGLAGSPRTDTQYF.